Here is one TCR beta chain with its context. The sample holds one count of this clone. It lacks a known antigen. Base-call qualities are not available, and no considerably larger clone is one nucleotide away. The sample comes from a study of shared clonotypes between healthy human individuals (dated by TCRdb to 2018 to 2021). At the level of the whole study: The cohort comprised a couple of women and a few men aged 18 to 49 years. For each donor, CD4 naive and CD4 memory were each run on three plates, CD8 naive on two plates, and CD8 memory on one plate. Blood TCR repertoires of a handful of healthy adults were deeply sequenced to estimate repertoire size and the extent of clonotype sharing between individuals. Different laboratories and diverse techniques were used to prepare libraries and sequence TCR repertoires, to increase sequencing depth and limit assay-specific biases. Each donor's leukapheresis produced roughly between roughly 0.85 and 10 billion PBMCs.

The CDR3 measures 13 amino acids from cysteine to phenylalanine. Only the CDR3 portion is preserved as DNA: 39 bases, with reading frame beginning at the first base. CDR1 is given as SGDLS and CDR2 as YYNGEE, both from the germline V gene. V is pared back by 4 bases and J by 5 bases, with 10 bases lying between the germline termini. Donors were healthy HIV-negative adults with no recently reported acute infections or vaccinations. Every donor was a Caucasian adult living in Nashville, Tennessee, USA. CD4+ T cells were enriched by magnetic negative selection; naive cells were then positively selected on CD45RA, and the negative fraction formed the memory subset. After blood collection by leukapheresis, PBMCs were isolated using Ficoll-Histopaque density gradient centrifugation and then cryopreserved in the vapor phase of liquid nitrogen. Purity and quantity of every magnetically sorted T cell population were checked by analytical flow cytometry. From each sorted fraction, genomic DNA was isolated and quantified by UV absorbance on a Nanodrop 2000c.

Using the deep immunoSEQ assay, multiplex PCR amplified TCR CDR3 regions from genomic DNA. Extracted genomic DNA from each cell subset was distributed evenly across all wells of several immunoSEQ 96-well plates, and each plate was treated as a replicate. For sorted subsets, each replicate PCR was loaded with about 200 ng genomic DNA, equivalent to 30,000 or so T cell genomes. Purified libraries were measured with a Qubit 3.0 fluorometer, size-checked on a Bioanalyzer 2100, and measured again with the KAPA Library Quantification kit. A separate single-read 150-cycle Illumina NextSeq 550 flow cell was used to sequence each immunoSEQ 96-well plate. Regarding the original processing steps: Because the immunoSEQ output held only junctional sequences and lacked quality scores, the filtering could not match the filtering applied to full-length reads. To assign V/J genes and CDR3, sequences were annotated against IMGT germline references using PyIR, a Python wrapper for IgBLAST v1.9. Reads with weak V/J assignments (E-value above 1e-6), missing CDR3, stop codons, out-of-frame junctions, or ambiguous translated residues were removed. V3J clonotypes were defined as sequences sharing an identical inferred V gene, J gene, and CDR3 amino acid sequence. To compute the percentage overlap between repertoires, the number of shared unique clonotypes was divided by the size of the smaller repertoire. Three approaches were used to assess repertoire richness: RTK rarefaction, the Chao1 estimator, and Recon v2.1 estimates of unobserved clonotypes. Generation probabilities were computed with OLGA for all TCRbeta clonotypes obtained by the gDNA method from several donors. TCRdb limited this immuneACCESS table to in-frame rearrangements with V and J called. A share of clones is missing; checked studies link under half to unresolved V genes, and the rest is unexplained. V, J and clone size were drawn from that table, and D and trimming were deduced from the DNA. This sample is represented by some 1.5 million clones; approximately 97% of them were singletons. The ten largest clonotypes hold about 1.2% of the sample.

The research as a whole found: Approximately 5% of naive CD4, around 4% of naive CD8, approximately 2.2% of memory CD4, and over 0.35% of memory CD8 clonotypes were shared across a few donors. Pairwise subsampling indicated that sequencing depth was expected to affect the degree of clonotype sharing among donors. Larger estimated clonotype richness was generally found for naive subsets than for memory subsets. The genetic and exposure-history diversity represented was limited by the small number of donors. Sampling was restricted to blood, and TCR repertoires in tissues likely differ from the TCR repertoires found in blood. Higher generation probabilities were observed for clonotypes shared by all four sorted-subset donors than for non-shared clonotypes. Incomplete sequencing was indicated by rarefaction of sorted-subset datasets, despite the large sequencing depth.

The source material was naive CD4+ T cells sorted from blood. What the cell subset or site label conveys for this sample: CD45RA+ positively selected. This receptor was identified in a man younger than 45 in good health. The V and J segments used are TRBV9 and TRBJ2-1, with the D gene call left open. The base sequence is TGTGCCAGCAGCCTAGGACCTAACAATGAGCAGTTCTTC. Its protein reads: CASSLGPNNEQFF.